This TCR beta chain was obtained from a study of T cells expressing NK-cell markers. Study summary: Sorted CD3+CD56+NKG2C+, CD3+CD56+NKG2C- and CD3+CD56-NKG2C+ T cells provided the TCR beta repertoires.

TCRdb derives one entry per CDR3 protein from the 5' RACE reads, leaving out DNA. The sample data list about 460,000 distinct CDR3 sequences. The CDR3 consists of 15 residues. Whole-study findings and limits: NKG2C+ dominant clonotype frequencies in roughly six donors were roughly 1.0-7.0% of CD8+ T cells. Similarly, these clonotypes led the CD3+CD56-NKG2C+ fraction as well in several donors.

Of note for this clonotype: Antigen specificity is unknown.

V and J are TRBV12-3 or TRBV12-4 and TRBJ2-4; TCRdb names TRBD2, which stays unverified in the absence of DNA. The source material was blood T cells: a sorted CD56 or NKG2C T cell subset, CD4+ or CD8+ T cells, or bulk PBMC T cells (not recorded which). The TCR was taken from a woman aged 50 to 65 in good health. CDR3 loop: CASSLRGLAGGGQYF.